The 23 T cell receptor beta chains reported below all come from one sample, sequenced in a study of blood T cell repertoires in COVID-19. The method was immunoSEQ multiplex PCR; TCRdb's version includes in-frame clones alone and lacks a portion of them. Altogether approximately 83,000 clones are present, around 90% being singletons, with the ten largest covering 6% to 8%. The sequenced sample was peripheral blood. The receptors come from a man in his 70s with acute or convalescent COVID-19.

This chain joins TRBV6-5 and TRBJ1-6; 7 bases match TRBD1. With 5 bases clipped from V and 7 bases from J, the junction kept 8 bases outside the gene matches. Germline V gene lookup returns CDR1 MNHEY and CDR2 SVGAGI. The CDR3 spans 15 residues. The CDR3, as DNA: TGTGCCAGCAGTCAAAGACAGGGCATCAATTCACCCCTCCACTTT. Encoded protein: CASSQRQGINSPLHF.

The chain has TRBV18 and TRBJ1-1; D might be TRBD1 (5 bases). Germline CDR1 is KGHSH and CDR2 is LQKENI. V lost 1 base and J lost 1, with 7 bases in between. This CDR3 spans 14 amino acids. CDR3 DNA sequence: TGTGCCAGCTCACCACTTACAGGGAACACTGAAGCTTTCTTT. Encoded protein: CASSPLTGNTEAFF. The variable domain in full, completed from reference TRBV18 and TRBJ1-1, reads NAGVMQNPRHLVRRRGQEARLRCSPMKGHSHVYWYRQLPEEGLKFMVYLQKENIIDESGMPKERFSAEFPKEGPSILRIQQVVRGDSAAYFCASSPLTGNTEAFFGQGTRLTVV.

The chain links TRBV27 to TRBJ1-4; the D is unclear. Germline CDR1 is MNHEY and CDR2 is SMNVEV (reference sequence). This CDR3 is built from 17 residues. V dropped 5 bases and J dropped 0 bases, with 16 bases sitting between them. Here the CDR3 DNA reads TGTGCCAGCAGTCCCCTGGCGGCTATTGCAACTAATGAAAAACTGTTTTTT. This sequence encodes CASSPLAAIATNEKLFF.

The V call is TRBV5-4, the J call TRBJ2-2, with 12 bases aligning to TRBD2. There are 17 residues in the CDR3. In germline, CDR1 is SGHNT, CDR2 YYREEE (reference sequence). Trimming removed 1 base from V and 4 bases from J; junction bases left unmatched: 5. The CDR3: CASSLLAGGQITGELFF. The CDR3 DNA is TGTGCCAGCAGCTTGCTAGCGGGGGGGCAAATCACCGGGGAGCTGTTTTTT.

A single count supports this clone. This chain connects TRBV27 to TRBJ2-2, with 10 positions matching TRBD2. V lost 6 bases and J lost 6; bases outside the gene matches: 7. The CDR3 runs to 15 residues. Germline values: CDR1 MNHEY, CDR2 SMNVEV (reference sequence). The CDR3 DNA reads as TGTGCCAGCAGCCCTCTAGCGGGAGTCTCCGGGGAGCTGTTTTTT. It specifies CASSPLAGVSGELFF.

The chain recombines TRBV19 with TRBJ1-1, with TRBD1 identical over 8 bases. The CDR3 is 14 residues long. V shed 5 bases and J 1 base; nucleotides not matched to a gene: 3. Germline values: CDR1 LNHDA, CDR2 SQIVND (reference sequence). The CDR3: CASSGDRKNTEAFF. The CDR3, as DNA: TGTGCCAGTAGTGGGGACAGGAAGAACACTGAAGCTTTCTTT.

This chain uses TRBV6-5 with TRBJ1-2, with D maybe TRBD1 (6 bases). Trimming pared 0 bases from V and 2 bases from J, leaving 10 bases between. This CDR3 is 15 amino acids long. Germline CDR1 MNHEY, CDR2 SVGAGI. The CDR3, as DNA: TGTGCCAGCAGTTACTCTGGGCAGGGGAACTATGGCTACACCTTC. As protein: CASSYSGQGNYGYTF.

The chain is built from TRBV5-5 and TRBJ1-6, with 10 bases identical to TRBD1. Trimming removed 8 bases from V and 13 bases from J; junction bases left unmatched: 18. This CDR3 has 16 amino acids. CDR1 is SGHKS and CDR2 is YYEKEE in the germline V gene (reference sequence). DNA of the CDR3: TGTGCCAGTGAGACAGGGGGCTTGAGTTCCGCTAGGCCCCTCCACTTT. This gives the protein CASETGGLSSARPLHF.

The gene calls are TRBV28 and TRBJ1-2; D is unclear. Trimming pared 8 bases from V and 2 bases from J, leaving 6 bases between. Germline loops: CDR1 MDHEN, CDR2 SYDVKM. The CDR3 length is 11 residues. The CDR3 region has the DNA TGTGCCAGCGGCAGAAACTATGGCTACACCTTC. It specifies CASGRNYGYTF.

The chain recombines TRBV28 with TRBJ2-1; TRBD2 might be the D (5 bases). This CDR3 comprises 16 residues. Trimming left V 8 bases short and J 1 base short, with 18 bases between. Germline values: CDR1 MDHEN, CDR2 SYDVKM. The CDR3 DNA follows: TGTGCCAGCCAGACCCGACAAACGGGGTCCTACAATGAGCAGTTCTTC. It translates to CASQTRQTGSYNEQFF.

This sequence joins TRBV18 and TRBJ2-2; no firm D call. The CDR3 is 14 amino acids. With 4 bases removed from V and 5 bases from J, the gap between germline ends came to 11 bases. CDR1 and CDR2 (germline): KGHSH, LQKENI. CDR3 protein: CASSQETVTGELFF. CDR3 nucleotides: TGTGCCAGCTCACAGGAGACGGTAACCGGGGAGCTGTTTTTT.

The chain is built from TRBV4-1 and TRBJ1-6; 9 bases map to TRBD1. The CDR3 sequence is 14 residues long. Per the germline V gene, CDR1 is MGHRA and CDR2 is YSYEKL. Trimming removed 5 bases from V and 7 bases from J; junction bases left unmatched: 3. The CDR3 nucleotides are TGCGCCAGCAGCTGGGACAGGGTAAATTCACCCCTCCACTTT. Its protein product is CASSWDRVNSPLHF.

The chain uses TRBV6-5 and TRBJ1-6, with TRBD1 matching over 9 bases. Germline V CDR1 and CDR2: MNHEY, SVGAGI. Germline trimming cut 0 bases from V and 10 bases from J; bases unmatched to any gene: 4. The CDR3 covers 15 residues. Here the CDR3 DNA reads TGTGCCAGCAGTTACTCGGGACAGGGAAACTCACCCCTCCACTTT. Translation: CASSYSGQGNSPLHF.

This clone has only a few counts. The V gene is TRBV28, the J gene TRBJ1-5; D is ambiguous. Between the trimmed V and J ends, which lost 2 bases and 7 bases, there was a span of 9 bases. This CDR3 has 13 residues. The V gene's germline CDR1 is MDHEN and CDR2 SYDVKM. CDR3 nucleotide sequence: TGTGCCAGCAGTTTACCAACGGGACAGCCCCAGCATTTT. Translating it yields CASSLPTGQPQHF.

This clone was found once. Its ends do not fully match the called genes, so a read error is possible. The rearrangement links TRBV29-1 to TRBJ1-1; 8 bases line up with TRBD1. The CDR3 is 13 amino acids. Germline V CDR1 and CDR2: SQVTM, ANQGSEA. CDR3 nucleotide sequence: TGCAGCGTTGAAGATCTCGCCTTTGGGGGACAGGAATTT. This sequence encodes CSVEDLAFGGQEF.

The V gene is TRBV24-1, the J gene TRBJ2-5; 10 bases agree with TRBD2. Germline V gene lookup returns CDR1 KGHDR and CDR2 SFDVKD. CDR3 length: 15 residues. Trimming at V came to 4 bases and at J to 3 bases, leaving 4 bases not matched to a gene. As DNA, the CDR3 is TGTGCCACCAGTGAGGGAGGGACTAGCGAAGAGACCCAGTACTTC. It encodes CATSEGGTSEETQYF.

This clone came up once. The chain is built from TRBV29-1 and TRBJ2-7; 8 bases are a match to TRBD1. V shed 4 bases and J 4 bases; nucleotides not matched to a gene: 12. This CDR3 spans 15 amino acids. Germline loops: CDR1 SQVTM, CDR2 ANQGSEA. CDR3 protein: CSVASPGQAGYEQYF. CDR3 nucleotides: TGCAGCGTTGCATCGCCGGGACAGGCCGGGTACGAGCAGTACTTC.

The rearrangement uses TRBV6-6 and TRBJ2-2; 7 positions match TRBD1. This CDR3 has 15 residues. Germline CDR1 MNHNY, CDR2 SVGAGI (reference sequence). V was clipped by 5 bases and J by 6 bases; unmatched bases: 9. The CDR3 here is CASSQRQGKAGELFF. As DNA, the CDR3 is TGTGCCAGCAGTCAGAGACAGGGAAAGGCCGGGGAGCTGTTTTTT.

The rearrangement links TRBV6-6 to TRBJ1-1, with 10 nucleotides matching TRBD1. With V trimmed by 4 bases and J by 2 bases, 1 base remained unmatched. Germline CDR1 and CDR2: MNHNY and SVGAGI (reference sequence). This CDR3 has 14 amino acids. This CDR3 is CASSWTGGNTEAFF. The CDR3 DNA reads TGTGCCAGCAGTTGGACAGGGGGAAACACTGAAGCTTTCTTT.

This chain connects TRBV9 to TRBJ2-5, with 11 bases aligning to TRBD1. V trimming: 2 bases; J trimming: 9 bases; junction bases outside the gene matches: 9. The germline CDR1 and CDR2 sequences are SGDLS and YYNGEE. This CDR3 spans 15 amino acids. As DNA, the CDR3 is TGTGCCAGCAGCGTCACTGAGGGACAGGGGGACGCCCAGTACTTC. Its protein is CASSVTEGQGDAQYF.

The chain joins TRBV24-1 to TRBJ2-3, with D possibly matching TRBD1 (6 bases). The CDR3 is 15 amino acids. The germline V gene encodes CDR1 KGHDR and CDR2 SFDVKD. Deletions cut 4 bases from V and 2 bases from J, with 12 bases between. The CDR3 DNA sequence: TGTGCCACCAGTGACGGACAGTGGCTCACAGATACGCAGTATTTT. As protein: CATSDGQWLTDTQYF.

The J gene is TRBJ1-4, the V gene TRBV28, with a tentative D call TRBD1 (5 bases). Trimming removed 4 bases from V and 8 bases from J, with 11 bases in between. Germline V gives CDR1 MDHEN, CDR2 SYDVKM. CDR3 length equals 13 residues. The CDR3 DNA is TGTGCCAGCAGTTCTGTCCAGGGCGAAAAACTGTTTTTT. It yields the protein CASSSVQGEKLFF. The full variable domain, rest sourced from reference TRBV28 and TRBJ1-4, is DVKVTQSSRYLVKRTGEKVFLECVQDMDHENMFWYRQDPGLGLRLIYFSYDVKMKEKGDIPEGYSVSREKKERFSLILESASTNQTSMYLCASSSVQGEKLFFGSGTQLSVL.

V gene TRBV18 combines with J gene TRBJ1-1, with a tentative D call TRBD1 (6 bases). Trimming cost V 0 bases and J 1 base, with 15 bases left between them. CDR1 and CDR2 (germline): KGHSH, LQKENI. CDR3 length equals 17 residues. CDR3 in amino acids: CASSPPRPGTSNTEAFF. The CDR3 region has the DNA TGTGCCAGCTCACCACCGCGTCCCGGGACATCGAACACTGAAGCTTTCTTT. The full variable domain, with the rest looked up from reference TRBV18 and TRBJ1-1, is NAGVMQNPRHLVRRRGQEARLRCSPMKGHSHVYWYRQLPEEGLKFMVYLQKENIIDESGMPKERFSAEFPKEGPSILRIQQVVRGDSAAYFCASSPPRPGTSNTEAFFGQGTRLTVV.